The 12 T cell receptor beta chains below all came from one sample that was sequenced in a study of blood T cell repertoires in COVID-19. This table comes from immunoSEQ multiplex PCR, and its TCRdb copy is limited to in-frame clones, with some not included. The table has over 100,000 clones, around 82% seen once. Sequenced sample: peripheral blood. Source of these receptors: a woman aged 45-65 years with acute or convalescent COVID-19.

The chain uses TRBV6-5 and TRBJ1-1; 7 nucleotides line up with TRBD1. Looked up from germline, CDR1 is MNHEY and CDR2 is SVGAGI. This CDR3 spans 14 amino acids. The J segment lost 6 bases and the V segment lost 5 bases, leaving 9 bases of the junction unmatched. CDR3 sequence reads: CASSLQGVRAEAFF. CDR3 DNA: TGTGCCAGCAGTCTTCAGGGGGTCAGGGCTGAAGCTTTCTTT.

The chain links TRBV6-5 to TRBJ1-2; 8 bases agree with TRBD1. This CDR3 is built from 13 residues. Trimming at V came to 6 bases and at J to 4 bases, leaving 4 bases not matched to a gene. Germline V gene data show CDR1 as MNHEY and CDR2 as SVGAGI. CDR3 region: CASRRTGPYGYTF. In DNA, the CDR3 is TGTGCCAGCAGACGGACAGGGCCCTATGGCTACACCTTC.

The chain links TRBV2 to TRBJ2-7; 12 positions agree with TRBD2. In germline, CDR1 is SNHLY, CDR2 FYNNEI. The ends lost 4 bases at V and 2 bases at J; junction bases unmatched: 12. This CDR3 region has 18 residues. The CDR3 spells CASSVTSGGPGGTYEQYF. As DNA, the CDR3 is TGTGCCAGCAGTGTGACTAGCGGGGGCCCCGGGGGGACCTACGAGCAGTACTTC.

The chain joins TRBV7-3 to TRBJ1-1, with no clear D. Trimming shortened V by 8 bases and J by 1 base, and 11 bases separated the two germline ends. The CDR3 is 13 residues long. CDR1 is SGHTA and CDR2 is FQGTGA in the germline V gene. The CDR3 DNA sequence: TGTGCCAGCGGCCCGCAACCGAACACTGAAGCTTTCTTT. Translation: CASGPQPNTEAFF.

J is TRBJ1-5 and V is TRBV6-5, with D tentatively TRBD1 (6 bases). The V end was cut by 8 bases, the J end by 6 bases, with 14 bases between. This CDR3 has 13 amino acids. Per the germline V gene, CDR1 is MNHEY and CDR2 is SVGAGI. The DNA for the CDR3 is TGTGCCAGCCACACAGGGACGGGTCAGCCCCAGCATTTT. Its protein is CASHTGTGQPQHF.

The chain joins TRBV6-6 to TRBJ2-6; possible D gene TRBD1, 6 bases. Deletions cut 6 bases from V and 2 bases from J, with 11 bases between. The CDR3 spans 15 residues. CDR1 and CDR2 (germline): MNHNY, SVGAGI (reference sequence). Here the CDR3 DNA reads TGTGCCAGCAGCCTGGGGGCGCCTGGGGCCAACGTCCTGACTTTC. Encoded protein: CASSLGAPGANVLTF.

The chain recombines TRBV5-5 with TRBJ1-2, with D unresolved. V shed 2 bases and J shed 4 bases, with 12 bases lying between them. This CDR3 is built from 14 residues. The V gene's germline CDR1 is SGHKS and CDR2 YYEKEE (reference sequence). CDR3 sequence: CASSLGGSSYGYTF. The CDR3 bases are TGTGCCAGCAGCTTAGGAGGGAGTTCCTATGGCTACACCTTC.

The rearrangement uses TRBV9 and TRBJ1-1; 9 bases fit TRBD1. V was pared by 3 bases and J by 1 base, with 4 bases of the junction left unmatched. CDR1 SGDLS and CDR2 YYNGEE come from the germline V gene. There are 15 residues in the CDR3. The CDR3 nucleotides are TGTGCCAGCAGCGGCACGGACAGGGGGAACACTGAAGCTTTCTTT. Translated: CASSGTDRGNTEAFF.

The rearrangement uses TRBV6-5 and TRBJ2-5; no reliable D call. Germline V lookup: CDR1 MNHEY, CDR2 SVGAGI. The CDR3 is 12 residues long. Trimming removed 6 bases at V and 6 bases at J, with 11 bases between. CDR3 region: CASSRNGQTQYF. DNA of the CDR3: TGTGCCAGCAGCCGAAACGGTCAGACCCAGTACTTC.

The chain links TRBV19 to TRBJ2-1; 16 positions match TRBD2. The length of the CDR3 is 17 residues. Germline V gene sequence: CDR1 LNHDA, CDR2 SQIVND (reference sequence). The trim removed 5 bases at V and 9 bases at J, leaving 10 bases unmatched. The CDR3 sequence: CASSPVGTSGGAIEQFF. The CDR3 DNA is TGTGCCAGTAGTCCCGTCGGGACTAGCGGGGGGGCGATTGAGCAGTTCTTC.

The chain carries TRBV5-1 and TRBJ1-1; D might be TRBD1 (5 bases). V was cut by 0 bases and J by 1 base, with 7 bases left in between. Germline V gives CDR1 SGHRS, CDR2 YFSETQ. There are 14 residues in the CDR3. The CDR3 sequence: CASSLGRGNTEAFF. The CDR3 region has the DNA TGCGCCAGCAGCTTGGGGAGGGGGAACACTGAAGCTTTCTTT. The variable domain in full, completed from reference TRBV5-1 and TRBJ1-1, reads KAGVTQTPRYLIKTRGQQVTLSCSPISGHRSVSWYQQTPGQGLQFLFEYFSETQRNKGNFPGRFSGRQFSNSRSEMNVSTLELGDSALYLCASSLGRGNTEAFFGQGTRLTVV.

The rearrangement links TRBV20-1 to TRBJ1-5; the D is unclear. CDR1 is DFQATT and CDR2 is SNEGSKA in the germline V gene (reference sequence). The CDR3 covers 11 residues. Trimming took off 3 bases at V and 15 bases at J, with 15 bases between the two ends. The CDR3, as DNA: TGCAGTGCTAGCCGGGATTCTTTAAGGCATTTT. It translates to CSASRDSLRHF.